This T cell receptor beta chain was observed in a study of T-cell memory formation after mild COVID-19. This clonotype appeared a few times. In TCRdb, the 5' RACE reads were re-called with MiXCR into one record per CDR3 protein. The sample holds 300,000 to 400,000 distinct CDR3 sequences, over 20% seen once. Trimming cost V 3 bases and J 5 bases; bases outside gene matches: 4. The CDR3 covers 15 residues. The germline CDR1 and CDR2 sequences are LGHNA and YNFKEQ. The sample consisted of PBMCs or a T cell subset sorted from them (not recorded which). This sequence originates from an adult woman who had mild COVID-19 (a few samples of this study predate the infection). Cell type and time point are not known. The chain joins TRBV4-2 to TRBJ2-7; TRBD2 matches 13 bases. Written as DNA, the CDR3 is TGTGCCAGCAGCCAGGGACTAGCGGGACTAAACGAGCAGTACTTC. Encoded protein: CASSQGLAGLNEQYF.